One T cell receptor (beta chain) is described in this entry. TCRdb's table, derived via immunoSEQ multiplex PCR, lists solely in-frame clones and lacks some. The sample yields tens of thousands of clones, about 95% seen once. The data originate from a study of technical replicates of blood from four donors. This CDR3 contains 15 residues. The V gene end was trimmed by 4 bases and the J gene end by 7 bases; junction bases not matched to a gene: 11. CDR1 and CDR2 (germline): SGHDN, FVKESK. The sequence derives from a human donor in good health. Material for sequencing was T cells isolated from PBMCs. This chain uses TRBV14 with TRBJ2-7; TRBD1 aligns across 9 bases. CDR3 protein: CASSPTGTGTREQYF. CDR3 coding DNA: TGTGCCAGCAGCCCGACCGGGACAGGGACGAGAGAGCAGTACTTC.